This TCR beta chain was sequenced in a study of shared clonotypes between healthy human individuals. Study at large: Donors had three CD4 naive, three CD4 memory, two CD8 naive and one CD8 memory plate apiece. Notes on the study in general: Of the naive CD4 clonotypes, roughly 5.5% were shared across a few donors.

It was across several immunoSEQ plates that each subset's genomic DNA was evenly split. The protocol was immunoSEQ multiplex PCR, while the TCRdb copy is restricted to in-frame clones and leaves out a portion. The data contain some 2 million clones, over 85% of them singletons. About this clone itself: Its antigen is still unknown.

The CDR3 sequence is 14 residues long. Germline V lookup: CDR1 GTSNPN, CDR2 SVGIG (reference sequence). The V gene end was trimmed by 4 bases and the J gene end by 5 bases; junction bases not matched to a gene: 8. This chain uses TRBV30 with TRBJ2-7; 10 nucleotides line up with TRBD2. Sequencing input: naive CD4+ T cells sorted from blood. This sample's subset: CD45RA+ positively selected. This clonotype was obtained from a man aged 18 to 30 in good health. The CDR3 region is CAWTRRLAGDEQYF. As DNA, the CDR3 is TGTGCCTGGACCCGACGGCTAGCGGGAGACGAGCAGTACTTC.